This T cell receptor (beta chain) comes out of a study of blood T cell repertoires in COVID-19. Turning to the study itself: Spain, Italy and the United States supplied samples that represented acute and convalescent COVID-19. T cells, B-cell-depleted T cells, or PBMCs supplied cDNA or gDNA.

Libraries were prepared by immunoSEQ multiplex PCR; TCRdb keeps only in-frame clonotypes and omits some of them. The table has 87,000 or so clones, around 85% seen once. From germline, CDR1 is SQVTM and CDR2 ANQGSEA. This CDR3 is built from 12 residues. The V end was cut by 2 bases, the J end by 7 bases, with 8 bases between. This sequence originates from a woman over 75 with active or convalescent COVID-19. This rearrangement joins TRBV29-1 to TRBJ1-4; D not resolved. Sequencing used peripheral blood. The CDR3 nucleotides read TGCAGCGTTGAAACCTCGGGTGAAAAACTGTTTTTT. Translated: CSVETSGEKLFF. Filled out from reference TRBV29-1 and TRBJ1-4, the complete variable domain reads SAVISQKPSRDICQRGTSLTIQCQVDSQVTMMFWYRQQPGQSLTLIATANQGSEATYESGFVIDKFPISRPNLTFSTLTVSNMSPEDSSIYLCSVETSGEKLFFGSGTQLSVL.